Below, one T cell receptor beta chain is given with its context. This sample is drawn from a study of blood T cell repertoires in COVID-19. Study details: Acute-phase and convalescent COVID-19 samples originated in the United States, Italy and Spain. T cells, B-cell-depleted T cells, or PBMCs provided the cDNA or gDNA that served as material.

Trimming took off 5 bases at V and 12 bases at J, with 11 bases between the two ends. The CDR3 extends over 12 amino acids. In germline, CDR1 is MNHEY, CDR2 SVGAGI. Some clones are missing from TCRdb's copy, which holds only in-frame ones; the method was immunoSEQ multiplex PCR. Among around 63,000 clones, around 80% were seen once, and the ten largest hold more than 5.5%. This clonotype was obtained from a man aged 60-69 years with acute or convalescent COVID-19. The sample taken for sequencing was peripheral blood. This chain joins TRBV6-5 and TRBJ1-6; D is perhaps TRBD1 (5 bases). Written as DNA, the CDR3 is TGTGCCAGCAGTCGTTCGGGGGGACCCCTCCACTTT. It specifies CASSRSGGPLHF.